This TCR beta chain was sequenced during a study of CXCR3-negative and CXCR3-positive naive CD8 T cells. Germline V CDR1 and CDR2: MNHEY, SVGAGI. The CDR3 is 14 residues long. cDNA libraries for TRB were generated by 5' RACE incorporating UMI labels. With the 5' RACE reads reprocessed, TCRdb shows one record per CDR3 protein and no DNA. In total, the table holds roughly 41,000 distinct CDR3 sequences. The chain joins TRBV6-5 to TRBJ1-2; TCRdb returns TRBD1, unconfirmable since there is no DNA. Sequencing was carried out using memory CD8+ T cells from blood. The sequence was obtained from a human donor in good health. Some clones in this sample may be carry-over from other donors' samples. The CDR3 region is CASSSLPSTEGYTF.